This T cell receptor (beta chain) was sequenced during a study of T cell changes during pregnancy in multiple sclerosis. Using immunoSEQ multiplex PCR, the repertoire was profiled, and TCRdb retains in-frame clones only, with some absent. The sample has 90,000 to 120,000 clones; 85% to 95% are singletons. Trimming pared 6 bases from V and 5 bases from J, leaving 16 bases between. In germline, CDR1 is MNHNS, CDR2 SASEGT. The CDR3 is 15 residues long. The TCR originated in a female donor in good health, enrolled as a control in a pregnancy study. This rearrangement joins TRBV6-1 to TRBJ1-4, with D uncertain. Sequences were derived from peripheral blood, sampled in the third trimester of pregnancy. The CDR3 DNA is TGTGCCAGCAGCCCCACGAAGGGAGGAAATGAAAAACTGTTTTTT. It is translated as CASSPTKGGNEKLFF.